The 24 T cell receptor beta chains in this list originate from one sample, sequenced in a study of T-cell reconstitution after alpha-beta-depleted transplantation in children. It was with unique molecular identifiers that the TCRbeta library was prepared. TCRdb re-called the PCR reads through MiXCR, storing one row per CDR3 protein. Counted here are about 200,000 distinct CDR3 sequences, more than 12% occurring once; the ten biggest clones make up about 13%. The source material was PBMCs from the stem cell graft donor, sampled from the stem cell graft. Receptors originate from a human donor who donated a stem cell graft to a child with acute lymphoblastic leukemia.

This clonotype was detected a few times. The rearrangement uses TRBV18 and TRBJ2-7; D possibly corresponds to TRBD2 (6 bases). Deletions cut 3 bases from V and 12 bases from J, with 18 bases between. Per germline, CDR1 KGHSH and CDR2 LQKENI. This CDR3 has 13 amino acids. CDR3 amino acids: CASSPRDSPAAYF. Here the CDR3 DNA reads TGTGCCAGCTCACCTCGGGACTCCCCCGCCGCGTACTTC.

This clonotype showed up many times. One junction end does not reproduce the germline sequence, and a read error may be involved. The chain uses TRBV5-1 and TRBJ2-1; D is unclear. Germline CDR1 SGHRS, CDR2 YFSETQ. The CDR3 spans 15 residues. The CDR3 reads CASRLGTNPNNEQFF. The DNA for the CDR3 is TGCGCCAGCAGATTGGGAACCAACCCTAACAATGAGCAGTTCTTC. Full variable domain (remainder filled in from reference TRBV5-1 and TRBJ2-1): KAGVTQTPRYLIKTRGQQVTLSCSPISGHRSVSWYQQTPGQGLQFLFEYFSETQRNKGNFPGRFSGRQFSNSRSEMNVSTLELGDSALYLCASRLGTNPNNEQFFGPGTRLTVL.

The chain has TRBV5-4 and TRBJ1-4; 8 nucleotides match TRBD1. The V segment lost 4 bases and the J segment 8 bases; nucleotides outside the gene matches: 4. The CDR3 has 13 residues. Germline CDR1 SGHNT, CDR2 YYREEE (reference sequence). The CDR3, as DNA: TGTGCCAGCAGCCCAGGGGGCGAGGAAAAACTGTTTTTT. Residues: CASSPGGEEKLFF.

This clonotype was counted at least ten times. The rearrangement uses TRBV11-2 and TRBJ2-1; D is uncertain. Germline-derived CDR1 and CDR2 are SGHAT and FQNNGV. Trimming cost V 5 bases and J 9 bases, with 11 bases left between them. The length of the CDR3 is 12 residues. CDR3 nucleotide sequence: TGTGCCAGCAGCCAAGAGTTGAGTGAGCAGTTCTTC. Its translation: CASSQELSEQFF.

This clonotype was recorded many times. The chain is built from TRBV12-3 or TRBV12-4 and TRBJ2-7; weak D call: TRBD2 (5 bases). The CDR3 contains 14 residues. V was shortened by 6 bases and J by 0 bases, with 12 bases between the two germline ends. CDR3 loop: CASSQTGSSYEQYF. As DNA, the CDR3 is TGTGCCAGCAGCCAGACGGGAAGCTCCTACGAGCAGTACTTC.

This clonotype was found many times. DNA for the CDR3: TGTGCCAGCAGTGCCGGGACAGGGGTTATCGGGCAGTTCTTC. Translation gives CASSAGTGVIGQFF. This chain joins TRBV12-3 or TRBV12-4 and TRBJ2-1, with 10 bases matching TRBD1. CDR3 size: 14 residues. V lost 5 bases, J lost 12 bases, and 10 bases stayed unmatched.

The V gene is TRBV7-9, the J gene TRBJ2-1; a weak D match, TRBD2 (6 bases). The ends were cut back, 8 bases at V and 10 bases at J, with 12 bases in the middle. Germline V gene lookup returns CDR1 SEHNR and CDR2 FQNEAQ (reference sequence). The CDR3 loop spans 11 amino acids. The CDR3 bases are TGTGCCAGCCCCCGTGGGGGGGAGCAGTTCTTC. Translated: CASPRGGEQFF. The full variable domain, completed using reference TRBV7-9 and TRBJ2-1, is DTGVSQNPRHKITKRGQNVTFRCDPISEHNRLYWYRQTLGQGPEFLTYFQNEAQLEKSRLLSDRFSAERPKGSFSTLEIQRTEQGDSAMYLCASPRGGEQFFGPGTRLTVL.

This chain uses TRBV5-1 with TRBJ1-1, with D tentatively TRBD1 (5 bases). This CDR3 has 14 residues. Between the trimmed V and J ends, which lost 1 base and 1 base, there was a span of 8 bases. CDR1 SGHRS and CDR2 YFSETQ come from the germline V gene. The CDR3 is CASSLLQANTEAFF. Here the CDR3 DNA reads TGCGCCAGCAGCTTGCTACAGGCGAACACTGAAGCTTTCTTT.

The table lists this clonotype with many counts. The chain is built from TRBV29-1 and TRBJ2-7, with a possible D match to TRBD2 (6 bases). Trimming shortened V by 1 base and J by 5 bases, and 12 bases separated the two germline ends. The CDR3 consists of 13 residues. Germline V lookup: CDR1 SQVTM, CDR2 ANQGSEA. For the CDR3, the DNA is TGCAGCGTTGAAGGCGCGGGGAAGGACGAGCAGTACTTC. It yields the protein CSVEGAGKDEQYF.

This clonotype was counted only a few times. The chain recombines TRBV5-1 with TRBJ2-5, with 8 bases aligning to TRBD1. There are 16 residues in the CDR3. Germline V gene lookup returns CDR1 SGHRS and CDR2 YFSETQ. V lost 0 bases to trimming and J lost 4 bases; unmatched junction nucleotides: 8. The CDR3 DNA follows: TGCGCCAGCAGCTTGGACAGGGGGTCTAATGGAGAGACCCAGTACTTC. Its translation: CASSLDRGSNGETQYF.

The sample holds a few counts of this clonotype. The V gene is TRBV3-1, the J gene TRBJ2-3; D is undetermined. Germline-derived CDR1 and CDR2 are LGHDT and YNNKEL (reference sequence). The V gene lost 3 bases and the J gene lost 4 bases, with 11 bases spanning the gap. The CDR3 spans 14 residues. This CDR3 reads CASSHQLLPDTQYF. CDR3 bases: TGTGCCAGCAGCCACCAACTACTGCCAGATACGCAGTATTTT.

Many counts were recorded for this clonotype. The rearrangement joins TRBV12-3 or TRBV12-4 to TRBJ1-4; D ambiguous. This CDR3 spans 14 amino acids. The V and J ends lost 6 bases and 6 bases respectively, with 14 bases between them. In DNA, the CDR3 is TGTGCCAGCAGCCCGGACCTCGAGCATGAAAAACTGTTTTTT. Its protein product is CASSPDLEHEKLFF.

The V and J genes are TRBV2 and TRBJ2-3; D not certain. Germline CDR1 is SNHLY and CDR2 is FYNNEI. Between the trimmed V and J ends, which lost 6 bases and 0 bases, there was a span of 10 bases. The CDR3 loop spans 14 amino acids. Written as DNA, the CDR3 is TGTGCCAGCAGACCAGGCACTAGCACAGATACGCAGTATTTT. Protein sequence: CASRPGTSTDTQYF.

This clonotype has just a few counts. The chain uses TRBV5-1 and TRBJ1-3; D is possibly TRBD1 (5 bases). Trimming removed 3 bases from V and 2 bases from J, with 18 bases in between. This CDR3 comprises 17 residues. CDR1 is SGHRS, CDR2 YFSETQ, per germline. As DNA, the CDR3 is TGCGCCAGCAGCTCAACGACAGAGGATTACGCTGGAAACACCATATATTTT. Translating gives CASSSTTEDYAGNTIYF.

Many counts were recorded for this clonotype. The rearrangement uses TRBV7-8 and TRBJ2-5, with D hard to call. The CDR3 sequence is 14 residues long. V gave up 2 bases and J gave up 2 bases, with 9 bases separating them. CDR1 SGHVS and CDR2 FQNEAQ come from the germline V gene. CDR3 DNA sequence: TGTGCCAGCAGCTTAAAATTCCGGCAAGAGACCCAGTACTTC. Encoded protein: CASSLKFRQETQYF. Together with reference TRBV7-8 and TRBJ2-5, the CDR3 gives the full variable domain: GAGVSQSPRYKVAKRGQDVALRCDPISGHVSLFWYQQALGQGPEFLTYFQNEAQLDKSGLPSDRFFAERPEGSVSTLKIQRTQQEDSAVYLCASSLKFRQETQYFGPGTRLLVL.

This clonotype was counted only a few times. This chain uses TRBV20-1 with TRBJ2-1; no reliable D call. Trimming left V 5 bases short and J 6 bases short, with 8 bases between. The CDR3 is 11 amino acids. The germline CDR1 and CDR2 sequences are DFQATT and SNEGSKA (reference sequence). For the CDR3, the DNA is TGCAGTGCTGGCCGGTTCAATGAGCAGTTCTTC. Translating it yields CSAGRFNEQFF.

This clonotype has at least ten counts. This chain joins TRBV6-6 and TRBJ1-2, with 8 bases that match TRBD1. Germline trimming cut 5 bases from V and 8 bases from J; bases unmatched to any gene: 7. The CDR3 totals 13 residues. From germline, CDR1 is MNHNY and CDR2 SVGAGI (reference sequence). CDR3 loop: CASSAQGARGYTF. CDR3 nucleotide sequence: TGTGCCAGCAGTGCCCAGGGGGCGCGGGGCTACACCTTC.

The rearrangement links TRBV29-1 to TRBJ1-2, with D unclear. Germline V CDR1 and CDR2: SQVTM, ANQGSEA. V lost 3 bases, J lost 6 bases, and 17 bases lay in between. CDR3 size: 14 residues. The CDR3 protein is CSVEGQVEMDGYTF. The CDR3 DNA follows: TGCAGCGTTGAGGGCCAGGTTGAGATGGATGGCTACACCTTC.

This clonotype was detected ten times or more. The chain employs TRBV5-1 and TRBJ2-6; D call uncertain. The germline V gene has CDR1 SGHRS and CDR2 YFSETQ. Between the trimmed V and J ends, which lost 0 bases and 0 bases, there was a span of 13 bases. The CDR3 has 18 amino acids. The chain's CDR3 is CASSLGYADSSGANVLTF. In nucleotides, the CDR3 is TGCGCCAGCAGCTTGGGGTACGCGGATTCCTCTGGGGCCAACGTCCTGACTTTC. Filled out from reference TRBV5-1 and TRBJ2-6, the complete variable domain reads KAGVTQTPRYLIKTRGQQVTLSCSPISGHRSVSWYQQTPGQGLQFLFEYFSETQRNKGNFPGRFSGRQFSNSRSEMNVSTLELGDSALYLCASSLGYADSSGANVLTFGAGSRLTVL.

The chain carries TRBV20-1 and TRBJ2-5; 11 bases map to TRBD2. Looked up from germline, CDR1 is DFQATT and CDR2 is SNEGSKA (reference sequence). This CDR3 contains 14 residues. V lost 5 bases and J lost 4; bases outside the gene matches: 6. The CDR3 sequence: CSAHSGRAAETQYF. DNA of the CDR3: TGCAGTGCTCATAGCGGGAGGGCGGCAGAGACCCAGTACTTC.

The sample holds many counts of this clonotype. V usage is TRBV20-1 and J usage is TRBJ2-5; D gene unclear. From germline, CDR1 is DFQATT and CDR2 SNEGSKA (reference sequence). The CDR3 runs 10 residues. V was trimmed by 6 bases and J by 4 bases, leaving 6 bases between them. As DNA, the CDR3 is TGCAGTGCGGAGATAGAGACCCAGTACTTC. This translates into CSAEIETQYF.

This clonotype was recorded many times. V and J are TRBV5-1 and TRBJ1-1, with 9 nucleotides matching TRBD1. The CDR3 loop spans 14 amino acids. The ends lost 2 bases at V and 6 bases at J; junction bases unmatched: 5. Per the germline V gene, CDR1 is SGHRS and CDR2 is YFSETQ. CDR3 coding DNA: TGCGCCAGCAGCTTCGGGACAGGGATCTCTGAAGCTTTCTTT. This codes for CASSFGTGISEAFF.

This clonotype was recorded many times. The chain combines TRBV7-2 with TRBJ2-7, with TRBD2 matching over 12 bases. CDR1 and CDR2 from the germline V gene are SGHTA and FQGNSA. J lost 2 bases, V lost 5 bases, and 7 bases had no gene match. The length of the CDR3 is 16 residues. The CDR3 loop is CASSQPGLAGTYEQYF. Written as DNA, the CDR3 is TGTGCCAGCAGCCAGCCCGGACTAGCGGGAACCTACGAGCAGTACTTC.

This clonotype was observed a few times. This chain joins TRBV11-2 and TRBJ2-7, with a tentative D call TRBD1 (6 bases). This CDR3 comprises 14 residues. The germline V gene encodes CDR1 SGHAT and CDR2 FQNNGV. Trimming removed 5 bases from V and 5 bases from J, with 16 bases in between. The chain's CDR3 is CASSLQGNHDEQYF. CDR3 DNA: TGTGCCAGCAGCCTCCAGGGGAATCATGACGAGCAGTACTTC.